This T cell receptor (beta chain) derives from a study of cytomegalovirus exposure and HLA in healthy donors. Study-level points and caveats: Within an earlier analysis, most TCR beta V segments proved productive either about 90% or about 30% of the time. Presence/absence analyses took donor sequencing depth as roughly uniform.

To note about this clone: Antigen unknown.

The PCR ran on 60 Vbeta and 13 Jbeta primers. Clones were sequenced by immunoSEQ multiplex PCR, and TCRdb holds only the in-frame ones, with some missing. This sample contains approximately 93,000 clones. The clonotype was recovered from a woman aged 30 to 39 in good health and CMV-seronegative. Sample: PBMCs.

Here the CDR3 DNA reads TGTGCCAACCAGGAGGGGCAGGACACTGAAGCTTTCTTT. Translation: CANQEGQDTEAFF. The chain recombines TRBV28 with TRBJ1-1; a weak D match, TRBD1 (5 bases). CDR1 and CDR2 from the germline V gene are MDHEN and SYDVKM. V dropped 10 bases and J dropped 3 bases, with 15 bases sitting between them. This CDR3 comprises 13 residues.